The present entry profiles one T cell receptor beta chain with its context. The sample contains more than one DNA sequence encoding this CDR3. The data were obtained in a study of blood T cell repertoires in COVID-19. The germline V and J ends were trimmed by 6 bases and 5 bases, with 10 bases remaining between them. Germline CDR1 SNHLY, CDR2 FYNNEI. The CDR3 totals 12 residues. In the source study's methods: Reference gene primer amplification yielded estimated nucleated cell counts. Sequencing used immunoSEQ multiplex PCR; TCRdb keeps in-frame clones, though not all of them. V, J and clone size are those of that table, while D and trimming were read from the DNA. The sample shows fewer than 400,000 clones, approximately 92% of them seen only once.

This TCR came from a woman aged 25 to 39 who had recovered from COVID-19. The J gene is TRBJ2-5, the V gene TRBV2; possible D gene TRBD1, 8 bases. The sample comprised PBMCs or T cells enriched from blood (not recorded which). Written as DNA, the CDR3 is TGTGCCAGCAGACAGGGGGGGGAGACCCAGTACTTC. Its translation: CASRQGGETQYF. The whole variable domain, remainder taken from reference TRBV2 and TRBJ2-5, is EPEVTQTPSHQVTQMGQEVILRCVPISNHLYFYWYRQILGQKVEFLVSFYNNEISEKSEIFDDQFSVERPDGSNFTLKIRSTKLEDSAMYFCASRQGGETQYFGPGTRLLVL.